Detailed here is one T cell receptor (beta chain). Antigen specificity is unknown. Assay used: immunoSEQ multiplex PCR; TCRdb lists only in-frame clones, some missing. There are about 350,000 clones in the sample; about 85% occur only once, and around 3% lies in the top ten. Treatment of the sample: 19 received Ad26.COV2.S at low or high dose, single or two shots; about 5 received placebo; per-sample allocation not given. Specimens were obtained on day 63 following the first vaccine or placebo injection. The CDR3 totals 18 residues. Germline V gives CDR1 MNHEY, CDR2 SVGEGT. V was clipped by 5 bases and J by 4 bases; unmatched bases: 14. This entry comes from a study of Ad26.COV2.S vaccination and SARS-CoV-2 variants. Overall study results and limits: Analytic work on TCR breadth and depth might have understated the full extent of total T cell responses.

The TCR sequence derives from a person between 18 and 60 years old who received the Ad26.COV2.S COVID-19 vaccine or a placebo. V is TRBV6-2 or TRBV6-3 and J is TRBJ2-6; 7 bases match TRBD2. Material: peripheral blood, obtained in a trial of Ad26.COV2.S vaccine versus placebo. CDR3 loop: CASSTRSGASQGANVLTF. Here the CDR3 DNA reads TGTGCCAGCAGTACTAGGAGCGGGGCGTCCCAGGGGGCCAACGTCCTGACTTTC.